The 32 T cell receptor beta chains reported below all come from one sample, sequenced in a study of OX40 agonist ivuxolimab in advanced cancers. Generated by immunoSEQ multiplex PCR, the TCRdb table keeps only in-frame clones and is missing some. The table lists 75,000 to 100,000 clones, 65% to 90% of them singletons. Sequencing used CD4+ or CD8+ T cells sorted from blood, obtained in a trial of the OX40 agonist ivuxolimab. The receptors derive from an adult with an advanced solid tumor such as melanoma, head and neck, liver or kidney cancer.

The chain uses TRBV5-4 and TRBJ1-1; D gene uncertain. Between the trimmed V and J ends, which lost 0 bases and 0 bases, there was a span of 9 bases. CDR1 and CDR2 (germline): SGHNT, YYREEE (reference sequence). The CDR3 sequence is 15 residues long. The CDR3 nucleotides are TGTGCCAGCAGCTTGGCCGTTTCCGTGAACACTGAAGCTTTCTTT. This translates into CASSLAVSVNTEAFF.

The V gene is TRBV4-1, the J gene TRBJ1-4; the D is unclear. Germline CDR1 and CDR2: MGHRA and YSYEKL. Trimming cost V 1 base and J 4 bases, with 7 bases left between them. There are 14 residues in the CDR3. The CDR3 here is CASSQGRSNEKLFF. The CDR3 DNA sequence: TGCGCCAGCAGCCAAGGACGTAGTAATGAAAAACTGTTTTTT.

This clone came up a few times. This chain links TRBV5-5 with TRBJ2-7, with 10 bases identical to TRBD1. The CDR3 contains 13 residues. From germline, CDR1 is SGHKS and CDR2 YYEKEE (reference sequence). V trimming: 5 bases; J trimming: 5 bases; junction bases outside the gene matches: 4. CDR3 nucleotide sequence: TGTGCCAGCAGACTTGACAGGGGGCACGAGCAGTACTTC. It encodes CASRLDRGHEQYF.

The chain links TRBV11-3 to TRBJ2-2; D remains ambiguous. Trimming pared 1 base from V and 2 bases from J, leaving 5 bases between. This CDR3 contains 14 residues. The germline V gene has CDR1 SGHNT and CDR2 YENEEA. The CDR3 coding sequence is TGTGCCAGCAGCTTAGCCGACAACACCGGGGAGCTGTTTTTT. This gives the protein CASSLADNTGELFF.

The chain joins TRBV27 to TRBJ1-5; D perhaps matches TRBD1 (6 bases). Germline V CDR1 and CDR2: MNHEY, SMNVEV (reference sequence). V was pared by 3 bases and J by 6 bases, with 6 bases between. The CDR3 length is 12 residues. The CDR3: CASSFRGQPQHF. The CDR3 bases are TGTGCCAGCAGTTTCAGGGGTCAGCCCCAGCATTTT.

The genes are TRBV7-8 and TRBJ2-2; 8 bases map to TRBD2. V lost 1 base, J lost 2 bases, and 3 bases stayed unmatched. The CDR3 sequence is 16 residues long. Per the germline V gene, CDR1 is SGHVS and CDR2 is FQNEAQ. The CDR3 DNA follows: TGTGCCAGCAGCTTAGGACTAGCGATCAACACCGGGGAGCTGTTTTTT. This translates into CASSLGLAINTGELFF.

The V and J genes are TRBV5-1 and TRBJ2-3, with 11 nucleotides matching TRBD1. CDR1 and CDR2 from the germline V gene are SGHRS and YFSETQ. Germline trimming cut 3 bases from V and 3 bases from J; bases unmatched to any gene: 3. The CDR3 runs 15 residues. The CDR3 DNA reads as TGCGCCAGCAGCTCGGGGACAGGGGGAACAGATACGCAGTATTTT. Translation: CASSSGTGGTDTQYF.

This CDR3 reads CASSLDTDTQYF. CDR3 nucleotides: TGTGCCAGCAGCTTGGACACAGATACGCAGTATTTT. The J gene is TRBJ2-3, the V gene TRBV5-4; no firm D call. Germline V lookup: CDR1 SGHNT, CDR2 YYREEE (reference sequence). V was pared by 0 bases and J by 2 bases, with 1 base between. The CDR3 spans 12 residues.

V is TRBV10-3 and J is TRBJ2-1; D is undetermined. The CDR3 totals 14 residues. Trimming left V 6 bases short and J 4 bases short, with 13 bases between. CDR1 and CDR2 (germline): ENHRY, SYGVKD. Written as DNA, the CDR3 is TGTGCCATCAGCCGAACTAATATTTACAATGAGCAGTTCTTC. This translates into CAISRTNIYNEQFF.

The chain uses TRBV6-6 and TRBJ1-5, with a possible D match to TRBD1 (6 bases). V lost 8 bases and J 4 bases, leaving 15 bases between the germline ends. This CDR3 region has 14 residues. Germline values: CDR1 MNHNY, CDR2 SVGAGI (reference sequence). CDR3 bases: TGTGCCAGCGTCTCAAGGGACACGAATCAGCCCCAGCATTTT. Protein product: CASVSRDTNQPQHF.

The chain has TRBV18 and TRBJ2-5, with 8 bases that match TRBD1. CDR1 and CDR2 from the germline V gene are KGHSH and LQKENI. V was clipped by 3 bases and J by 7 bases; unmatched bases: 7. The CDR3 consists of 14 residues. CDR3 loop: CASSPQGTGGTQYF. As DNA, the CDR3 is TGTGCCAGCTCACCCCAAGGCACAGGGGGGACCCAGTACTTC.

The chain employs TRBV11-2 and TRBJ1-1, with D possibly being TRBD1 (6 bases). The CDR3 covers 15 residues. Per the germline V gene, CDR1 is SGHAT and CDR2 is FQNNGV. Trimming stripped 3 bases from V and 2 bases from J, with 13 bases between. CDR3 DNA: TGTGCCAGCAGCTTCCAGGACAGACCTAACACTGAAGCTTTCTTT. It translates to CASSFQDRPNTEAFF.

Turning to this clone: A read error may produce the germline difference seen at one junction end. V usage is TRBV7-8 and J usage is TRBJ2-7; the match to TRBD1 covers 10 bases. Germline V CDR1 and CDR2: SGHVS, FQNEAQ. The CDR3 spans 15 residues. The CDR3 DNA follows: TGTGCCAGCAGCTTAGGGGGACAGGGGTTATACGAGGAGTACTTC. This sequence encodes CASSLGGQGLYEEYF.

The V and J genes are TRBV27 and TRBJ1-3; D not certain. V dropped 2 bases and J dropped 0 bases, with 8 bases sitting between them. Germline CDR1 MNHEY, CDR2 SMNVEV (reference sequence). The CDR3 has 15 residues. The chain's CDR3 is CASSLRRGSGNTIYF. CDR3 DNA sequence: TGTGCCAGCAGTTTAAGGAGAGGCTCTGGAAACACCATATATTTT.

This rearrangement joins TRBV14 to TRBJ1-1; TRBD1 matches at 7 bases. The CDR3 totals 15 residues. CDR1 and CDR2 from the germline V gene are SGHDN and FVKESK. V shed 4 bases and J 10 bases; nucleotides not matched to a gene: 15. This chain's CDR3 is CASSPDRQGYLGAFF. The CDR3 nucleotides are TGTGCCAGCAGCCCAGATAGACAGGGCTATTTGGGAGCTTTCTTT.

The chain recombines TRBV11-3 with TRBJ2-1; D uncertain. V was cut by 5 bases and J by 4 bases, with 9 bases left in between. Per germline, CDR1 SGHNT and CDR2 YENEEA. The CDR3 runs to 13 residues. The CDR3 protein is CASSRPSYNEQFF. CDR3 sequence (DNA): TGTGCCAGCAGCCGGCCCAGTTACAATGAGCAGTTCTTC. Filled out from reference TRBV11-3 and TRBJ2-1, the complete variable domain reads EAGVVQSPRYKIIEKKQPVAFWCNPISGHNTLYWYLQNLGQGPELLIRYENEEAVDDSQLPKDRFSAERLKGVDSTLKIQPAELGDSAVYLCASSRPSYNEQFFGPGTRLTVL.

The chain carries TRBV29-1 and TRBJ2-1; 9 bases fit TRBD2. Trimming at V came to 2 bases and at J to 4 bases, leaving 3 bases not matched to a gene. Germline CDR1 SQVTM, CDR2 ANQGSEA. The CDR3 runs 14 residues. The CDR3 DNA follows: TGCAGCGTTGAACTAGCGGGACTATACAATGAGCAGTTCTTC. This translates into CSVELAGLYNEQFF.

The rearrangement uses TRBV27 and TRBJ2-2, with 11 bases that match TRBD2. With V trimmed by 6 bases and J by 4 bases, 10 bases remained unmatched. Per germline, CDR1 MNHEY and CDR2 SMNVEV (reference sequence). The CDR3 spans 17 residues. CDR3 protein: CASSRSSSGRGTGELFF. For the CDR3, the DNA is TGTGCCAGCAGCCGGTCGAGTAGCGGGAGGGGCACCGGGGAGCTGTTTTTT.

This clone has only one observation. CDR3 protein: CASSIDRVDQFF. CDR3 coding DNA: TGTGCCAGCAGCATTGACAGGGTGGACCAGTTCTTC. The gene calls are TRBV28 and TRBJ2-1, with 7 bases aligning to TRBD1. Unmatched junction bases numbered 9, after V lost 6 bases and J lost 13 bases. Germline loops: CDR1 MDHEN, CDR2 SYDVKM. CDR3 length equals 12 residues. Together with reference TRBV28 and TRBJ2-1, the CDR3 gives the full variable domain: DVKVTQSSRYLVKRTGEKVFLECVQDMDHENMFWYRQDPGLGLRLIYFSYDVKMKEKGDIPEGYSVSREKKERFSLILESASTNQTSMYLCASSIDRVDQFFGPGTRLTVL.

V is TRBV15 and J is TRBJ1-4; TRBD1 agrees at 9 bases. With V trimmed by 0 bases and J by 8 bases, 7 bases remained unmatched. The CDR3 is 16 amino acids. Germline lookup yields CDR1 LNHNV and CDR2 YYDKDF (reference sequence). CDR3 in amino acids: CATSRDSGTGLEKLFF. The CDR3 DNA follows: TGTGCCACCAGCAGAGATAGCGGGACAGGGTTAGAAAAACTGTTTTTT.

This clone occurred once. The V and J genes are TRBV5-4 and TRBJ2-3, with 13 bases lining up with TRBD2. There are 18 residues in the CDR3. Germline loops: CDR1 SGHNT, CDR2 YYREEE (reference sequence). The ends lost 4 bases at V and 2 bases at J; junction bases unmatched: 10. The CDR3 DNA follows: TGTGCCAGCAGCAAGGGAGGGACTAGCGGGGCACCCACAGATACGCAGTATTTT. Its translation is CASSKGGTSGAPTDTQYF.

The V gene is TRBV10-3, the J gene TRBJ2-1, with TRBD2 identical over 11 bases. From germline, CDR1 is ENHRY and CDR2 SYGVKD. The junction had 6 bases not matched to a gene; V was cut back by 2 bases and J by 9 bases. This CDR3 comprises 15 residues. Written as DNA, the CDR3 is TGTGCCATCAGTGAGCGGGGACTAGCGGAGACTGAGCAGTTCTTC. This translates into CAISERGLAETEQFF.

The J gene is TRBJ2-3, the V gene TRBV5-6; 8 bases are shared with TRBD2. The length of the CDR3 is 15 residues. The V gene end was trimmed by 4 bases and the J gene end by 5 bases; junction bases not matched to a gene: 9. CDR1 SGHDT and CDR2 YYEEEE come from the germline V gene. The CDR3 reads CASSMTGGPQDTQYF. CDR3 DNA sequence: TGTGCCAGCAGCATGACGGGAGGGCCTCAAGATACGCAGTATTTT.

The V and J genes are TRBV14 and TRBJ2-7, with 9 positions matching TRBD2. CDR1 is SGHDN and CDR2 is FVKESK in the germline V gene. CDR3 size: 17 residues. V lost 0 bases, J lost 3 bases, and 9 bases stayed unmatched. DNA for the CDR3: TGTGCCAGCAGCCAAGATTTGCGCCTAGCGGGGCTCTACGAGCAGTACTTC. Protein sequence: CASSQDLRLAGLYEQYF.

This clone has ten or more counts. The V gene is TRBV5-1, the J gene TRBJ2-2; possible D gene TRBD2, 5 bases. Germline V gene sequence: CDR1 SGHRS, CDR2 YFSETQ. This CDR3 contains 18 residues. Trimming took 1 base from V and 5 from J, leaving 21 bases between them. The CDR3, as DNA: TGCGCCAGCAGCTTGCCGCGGGCTGGCAACAAGGGTACCGGGGAGCTGTTTTTT. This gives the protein CASSLPRAGNKGTGELFF.

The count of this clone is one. This CDR3 is CASTQTGKTEAFF. In nucleotides, the CDR3 is TGTGCCAGCACCCAGACCGGTAAGACTGAAGCTTTCTTT. V is TRBV6-6 and J is TRBJ1-1; D remains ambiguous. The CDR3 totals 13 residues. V gave up 7 bases and J gave up 5 bases, with 14 bases separating them. Looked up from germline, CDR1 is MNHNY and CDR2 is SVGAGI (reference sequence).

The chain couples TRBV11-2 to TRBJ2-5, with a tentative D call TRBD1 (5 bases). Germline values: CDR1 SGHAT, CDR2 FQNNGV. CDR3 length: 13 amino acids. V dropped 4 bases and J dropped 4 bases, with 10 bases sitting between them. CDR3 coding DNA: TGTGCCAGCAGCTCGACAGCTGTAGAGACCCAGTACTTC. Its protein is CASSSTAVETQYF.

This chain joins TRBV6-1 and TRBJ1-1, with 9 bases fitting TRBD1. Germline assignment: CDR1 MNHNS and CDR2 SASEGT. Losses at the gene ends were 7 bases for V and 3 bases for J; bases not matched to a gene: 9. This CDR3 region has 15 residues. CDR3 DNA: TGTGCCAGCAACTTGGACAGGGGCCTCTACACTGAAGCTTTCTTT. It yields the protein CASNLDRGLYTEAFF.

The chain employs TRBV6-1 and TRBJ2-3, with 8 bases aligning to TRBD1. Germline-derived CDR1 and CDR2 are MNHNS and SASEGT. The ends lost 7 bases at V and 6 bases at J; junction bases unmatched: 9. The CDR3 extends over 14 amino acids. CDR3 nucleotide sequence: TGTGCCAGCAATCCCGACAGGGGTGGGGATACGCAGTATTTT. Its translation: CASNPDRGGDTQYF.

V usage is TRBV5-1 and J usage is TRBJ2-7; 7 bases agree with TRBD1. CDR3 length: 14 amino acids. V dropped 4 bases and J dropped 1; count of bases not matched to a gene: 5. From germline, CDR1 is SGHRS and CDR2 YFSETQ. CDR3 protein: CASSTQGPSYEQYF. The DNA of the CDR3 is TGCGCCAGCAGCACACAGGGGCCGTCCTACGAGCAGTACTTC.

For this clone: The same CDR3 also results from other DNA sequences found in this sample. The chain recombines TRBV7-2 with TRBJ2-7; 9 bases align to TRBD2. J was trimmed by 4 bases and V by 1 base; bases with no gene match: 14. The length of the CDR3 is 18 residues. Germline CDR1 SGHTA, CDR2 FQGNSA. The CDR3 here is CASSLVGGGAGGSYEQYF. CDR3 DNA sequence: TGTGCCAGCAGCTTAGTCGGCGGCGGAGCGGGAGGATCGTACGAGCAGTACTTC.

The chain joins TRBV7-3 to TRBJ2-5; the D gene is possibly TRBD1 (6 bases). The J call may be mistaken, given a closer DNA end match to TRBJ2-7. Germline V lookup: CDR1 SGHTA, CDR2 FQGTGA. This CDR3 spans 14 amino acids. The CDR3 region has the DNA TGTGCCAGCAGCCCCGCCCCGGGACAACGCGAGCAGTACTTC. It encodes CASSPAPGQREQYF.